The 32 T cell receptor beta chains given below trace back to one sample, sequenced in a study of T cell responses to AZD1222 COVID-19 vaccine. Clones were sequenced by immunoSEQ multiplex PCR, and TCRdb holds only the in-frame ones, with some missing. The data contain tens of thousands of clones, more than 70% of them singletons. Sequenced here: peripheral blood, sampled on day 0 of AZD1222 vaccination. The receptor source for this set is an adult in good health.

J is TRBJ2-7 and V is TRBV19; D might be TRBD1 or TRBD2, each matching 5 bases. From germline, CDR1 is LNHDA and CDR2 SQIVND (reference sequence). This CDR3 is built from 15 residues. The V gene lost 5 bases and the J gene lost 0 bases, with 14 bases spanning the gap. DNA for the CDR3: TGTGCCAGTAGTTGGGGCGACGGGGCCTCCTACGAGCAGTACTTC. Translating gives CASSWGDGASYEQYF.

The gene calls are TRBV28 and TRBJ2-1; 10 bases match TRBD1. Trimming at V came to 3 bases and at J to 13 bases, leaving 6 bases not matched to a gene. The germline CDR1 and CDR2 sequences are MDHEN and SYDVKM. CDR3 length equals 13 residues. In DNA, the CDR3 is TGTGCCAGCAGTTTTCCACAGACAGGGGGCCAGTTCTTC. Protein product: CASSFPQTGGQFF.

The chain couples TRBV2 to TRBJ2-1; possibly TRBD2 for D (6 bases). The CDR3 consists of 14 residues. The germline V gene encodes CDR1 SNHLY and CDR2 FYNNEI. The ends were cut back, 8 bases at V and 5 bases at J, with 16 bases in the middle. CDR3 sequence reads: CASDLAQRNNEQFF. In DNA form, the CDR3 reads TGTGCCAGCGACCTAGCGCAACGCAACAATGAGCAGTTCTTC.

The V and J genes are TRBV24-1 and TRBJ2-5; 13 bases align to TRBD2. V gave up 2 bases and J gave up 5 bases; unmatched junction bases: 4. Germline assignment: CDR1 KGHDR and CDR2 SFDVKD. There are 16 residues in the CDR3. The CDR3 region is CATSDSGLAGRETQYF. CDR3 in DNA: TGTGCCACCAGTGATTCGGGACTAGCGGGGAGGGAGACCCAGTACTTC.

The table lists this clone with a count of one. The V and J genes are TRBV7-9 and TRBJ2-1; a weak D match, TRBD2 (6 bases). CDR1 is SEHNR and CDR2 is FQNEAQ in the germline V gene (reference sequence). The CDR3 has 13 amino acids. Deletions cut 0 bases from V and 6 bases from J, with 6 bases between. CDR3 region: CASSLAGGNEQFF. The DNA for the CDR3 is TGTGCCAGCAGCTTAGCGGGAGGCAATGAGCAGTTCTTC. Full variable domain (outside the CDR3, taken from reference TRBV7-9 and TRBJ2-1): DTGVSQNPRHKITKRGQNVTFRCDPISEHNRLYWYRQTLGQGPEFLTYFQNEAQLEKSRLLSDRFSAERPKGSFSTLEIQRTEQGDSAMYLCASSLAGGNEQFFGPGTRLTVL.

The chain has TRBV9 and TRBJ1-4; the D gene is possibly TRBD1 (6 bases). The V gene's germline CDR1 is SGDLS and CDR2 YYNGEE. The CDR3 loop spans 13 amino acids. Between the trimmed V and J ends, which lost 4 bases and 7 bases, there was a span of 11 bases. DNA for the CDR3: TGTGCCAGCAGCTCCGGACAGTTTGAAAAACTGTTTTTT. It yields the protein CASSSGQFEKLFF.

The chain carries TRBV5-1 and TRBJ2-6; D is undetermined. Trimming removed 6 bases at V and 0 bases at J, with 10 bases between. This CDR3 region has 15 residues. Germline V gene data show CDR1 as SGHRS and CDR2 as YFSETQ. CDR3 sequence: CASKQSNSGANVLTF. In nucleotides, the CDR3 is TGCGCCAGCAAGCAGTCCAACTCTGGGGCCAACGTCCTGACTTTC. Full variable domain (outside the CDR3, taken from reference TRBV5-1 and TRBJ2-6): KAGVTQTPRYLIKTRGQQVTLSCSPISGHRSVSWYQQTPGQGLQFLFEYFSETQRNKGNFPGRFSGRQFSNSRSEMNVSTLELGDSALYLCASKQSNSGANVLTFGAGSRLTVL.

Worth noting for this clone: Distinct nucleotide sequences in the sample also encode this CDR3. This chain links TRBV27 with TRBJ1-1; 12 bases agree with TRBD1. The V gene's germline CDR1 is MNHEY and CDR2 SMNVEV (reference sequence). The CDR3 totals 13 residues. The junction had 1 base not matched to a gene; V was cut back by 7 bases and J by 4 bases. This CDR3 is CASKGQGATEAFF. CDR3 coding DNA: TGTGCCAGCAAGGGACAGGGGGCCACTGAAGCTTTCTTT.

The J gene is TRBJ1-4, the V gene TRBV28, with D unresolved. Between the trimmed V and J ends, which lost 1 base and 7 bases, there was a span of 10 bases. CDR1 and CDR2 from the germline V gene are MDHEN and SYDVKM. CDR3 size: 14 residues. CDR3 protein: CASSLLTAGEKLFF. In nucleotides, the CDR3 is TGTGCCAGCAGTTTATTGACGGCCGGTGAAAAACTGTTTTTT.

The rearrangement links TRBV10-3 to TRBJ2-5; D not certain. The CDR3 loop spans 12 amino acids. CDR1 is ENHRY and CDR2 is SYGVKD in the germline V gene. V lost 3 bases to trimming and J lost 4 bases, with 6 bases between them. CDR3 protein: CAISEIGETQYF. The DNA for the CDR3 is TGTGCCATCAGTGAAATAGGAGAGACCCAGTACTTC.

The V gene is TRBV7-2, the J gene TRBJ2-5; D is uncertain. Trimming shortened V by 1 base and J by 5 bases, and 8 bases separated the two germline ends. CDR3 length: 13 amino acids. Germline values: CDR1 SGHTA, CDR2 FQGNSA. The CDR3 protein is CASSLEQRETQYF. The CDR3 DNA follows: TGTGCCAGCAGCTTAGAACAGAGGGAGACCCAGTACTTC.

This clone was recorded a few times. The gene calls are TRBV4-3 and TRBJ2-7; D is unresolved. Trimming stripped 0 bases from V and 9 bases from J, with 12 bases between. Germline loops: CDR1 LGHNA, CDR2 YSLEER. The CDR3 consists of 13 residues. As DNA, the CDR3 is TGCGCCAGCAGCCAAGAAACCCGTGAAGCGCAGTACTTC. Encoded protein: CASSQETREAQYF.

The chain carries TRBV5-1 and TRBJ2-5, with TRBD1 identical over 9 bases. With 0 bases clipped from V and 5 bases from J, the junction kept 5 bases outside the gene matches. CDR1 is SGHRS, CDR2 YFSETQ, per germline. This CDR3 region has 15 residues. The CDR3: CASSLVGTGSETQYF. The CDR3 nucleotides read TGCGCCAGCAGCTTGGTCGGGACAGGGTCCGAGACCCAGTACTTC.

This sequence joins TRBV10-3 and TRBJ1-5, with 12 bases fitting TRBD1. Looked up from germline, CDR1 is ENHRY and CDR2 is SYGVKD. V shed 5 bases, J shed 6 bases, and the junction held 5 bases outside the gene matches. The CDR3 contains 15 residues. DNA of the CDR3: TGTGCCATCAGTACCGGGACAGGGGGCGGTCAGCCCCAGCATTTT. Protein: CAISTGTGGGQPQHF.

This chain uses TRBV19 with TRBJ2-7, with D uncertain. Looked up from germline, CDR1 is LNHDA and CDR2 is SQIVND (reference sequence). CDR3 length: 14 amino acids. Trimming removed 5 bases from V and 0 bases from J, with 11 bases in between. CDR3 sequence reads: CASSSSPSSYEQYF. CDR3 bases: TGTGCCAGTAGTTCCTCTCCGAGCTCCTACGAGCAGTACTTC.

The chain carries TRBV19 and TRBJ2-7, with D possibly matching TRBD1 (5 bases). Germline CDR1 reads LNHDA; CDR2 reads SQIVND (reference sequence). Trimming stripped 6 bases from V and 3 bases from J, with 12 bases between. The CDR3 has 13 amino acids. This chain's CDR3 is CASSPTAYYEQYF. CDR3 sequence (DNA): TGTGCCAGTAGCCCGACAGCTTACTACGAGCAGTACTTC.

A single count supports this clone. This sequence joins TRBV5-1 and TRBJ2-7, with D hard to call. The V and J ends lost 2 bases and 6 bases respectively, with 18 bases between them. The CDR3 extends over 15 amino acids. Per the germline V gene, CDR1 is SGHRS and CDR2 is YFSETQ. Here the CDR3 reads CASSFGRSPSAEQYF. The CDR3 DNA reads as TGCGCCAGCAGCTTCGGACGATCCCCATCGGCCGAGCAGTACTTC. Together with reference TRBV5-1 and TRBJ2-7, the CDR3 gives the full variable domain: KAGVTQTPRYLIKTRGQQVTLSCSPISGHRSVSWYQQTPGQGLQFLFEYFSETQRNKGNFPGRFSGRQFSNSRSEMNVSTLELGDSALYLCASSFGRSPSAEQYFGPGTRLTVT.

The CDR3 here is CASSRPGVGEKLFF. As DNA, the CDR3 is TGTGCCAGCAGCCGACCAGGCGTTGGAGAAAAACTGTTTTTT. The chain carries TRBV6-5 and TRBJ1-4; no reliable D call. CDR3 length equals 14 residues. Deletions cut 6 bases from V and 8 bases from J, with 16 bases between. The germline V gene has CDR1 MNHEY and CDR2 SVGAGI.

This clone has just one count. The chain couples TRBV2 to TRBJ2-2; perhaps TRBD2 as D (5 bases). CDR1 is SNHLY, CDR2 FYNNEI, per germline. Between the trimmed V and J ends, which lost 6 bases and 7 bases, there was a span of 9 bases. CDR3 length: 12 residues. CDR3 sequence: CASRTRSGELFF. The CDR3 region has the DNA TGTGCCAGCAGAACTAGGAGCGGGGAGCTGTTTTTT. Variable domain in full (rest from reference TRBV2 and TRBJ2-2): EPEVTQTPSHQVTQMGQEVILRCVPISNHLYFYWYRQILGQKVEFLVSFYNNEISEKSEIFDDQFSVERPDGSNFTLKIRSTKLEDSAMYFCASRTRSGELFFGEGSRLTVL.

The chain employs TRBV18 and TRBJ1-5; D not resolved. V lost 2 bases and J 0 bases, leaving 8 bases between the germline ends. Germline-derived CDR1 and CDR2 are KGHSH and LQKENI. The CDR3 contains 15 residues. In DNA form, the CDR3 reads TGTGCCAGCTCACCAACCGAGGGTAGCAATCAGCCCCAGCATTTT. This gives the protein CASSPTEGSNQPQHF.

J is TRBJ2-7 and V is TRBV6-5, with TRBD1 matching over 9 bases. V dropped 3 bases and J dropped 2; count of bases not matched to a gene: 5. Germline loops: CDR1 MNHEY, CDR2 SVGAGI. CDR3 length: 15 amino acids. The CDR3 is CASSYLTGGTYEQYF. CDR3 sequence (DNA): TGTGCCAGCAGTTATCTGACAGGGGGAACCTACGAGCAGTACTTC.

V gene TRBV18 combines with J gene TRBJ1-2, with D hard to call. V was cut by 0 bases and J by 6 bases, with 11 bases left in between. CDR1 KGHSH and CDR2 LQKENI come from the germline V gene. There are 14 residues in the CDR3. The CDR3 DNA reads TGTGCCAGCTCACCACCGCTCTCCGCGAATGGCTACACCTTC. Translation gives CASSPPLSANGYTF.

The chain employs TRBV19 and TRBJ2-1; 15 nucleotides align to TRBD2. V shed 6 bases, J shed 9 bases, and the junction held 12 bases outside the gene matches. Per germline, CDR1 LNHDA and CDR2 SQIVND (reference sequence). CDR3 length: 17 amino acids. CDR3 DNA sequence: TGTGCCAGTAGCCCCCGGACTAGCGGGGGGGGGTCCGGTGAGCAGTTCTTC. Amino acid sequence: CASSPRTSGGGSGEQFF.

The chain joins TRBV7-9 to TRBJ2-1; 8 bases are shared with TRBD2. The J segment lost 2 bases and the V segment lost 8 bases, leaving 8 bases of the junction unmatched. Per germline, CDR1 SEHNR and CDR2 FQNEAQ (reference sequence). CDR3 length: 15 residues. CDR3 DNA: TGTGCCAGCGAGGAAACTAGCGGAGCCTACAATGAGCAGTTCTTC. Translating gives CASEETSGAYNEQFF.

CDR3 in DNA: TGTGCCAGCAGCTTACGGGGAGGGGACAGCAACACTGAAGCTTTCTTT. Its protein product is CASSLRGGDSNTEAFF. This chain uses TRBV7-2 with TRBJ1-1; TRBD1 aligns across 7 bases. The CDR3 totals 16 residues. The V and J ends lost 2 bases and 2 bases, in that order; junction bases with no gene match: 8. Looked up from germline, CDR1 is SGHTA and CDR2 is FQGNSA.

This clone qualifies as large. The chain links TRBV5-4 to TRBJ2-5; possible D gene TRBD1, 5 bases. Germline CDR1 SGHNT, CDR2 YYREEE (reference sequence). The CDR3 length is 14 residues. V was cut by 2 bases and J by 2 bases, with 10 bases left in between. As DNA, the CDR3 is TGTGCCAGCAGCTTCGATTACAGGCAAGAGACCCAGTACTTC. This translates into CASSFDYRQETQYF.

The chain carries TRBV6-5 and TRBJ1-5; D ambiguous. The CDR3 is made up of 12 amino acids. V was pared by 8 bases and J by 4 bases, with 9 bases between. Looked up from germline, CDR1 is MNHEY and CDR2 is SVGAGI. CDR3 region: CASLEGNQPQHF. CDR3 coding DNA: TGTGCCAGCTTAGAGGGTAATCAGCCCCAGCATTTT.

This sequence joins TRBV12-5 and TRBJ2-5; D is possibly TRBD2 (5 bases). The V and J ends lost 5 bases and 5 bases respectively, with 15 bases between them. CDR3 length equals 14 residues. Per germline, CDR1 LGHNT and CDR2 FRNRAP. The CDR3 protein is CASGPPDGGETQYF. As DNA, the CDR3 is TGTGCTAGTGGTCCCCCTGACGGCGGGGAGACCCAGTACTTC.

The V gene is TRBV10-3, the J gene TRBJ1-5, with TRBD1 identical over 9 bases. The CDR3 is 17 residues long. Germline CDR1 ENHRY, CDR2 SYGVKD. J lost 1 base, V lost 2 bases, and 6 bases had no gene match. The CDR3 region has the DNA TGTGCCATCAGTGAGGGGACAGGGCTGAGAAGCAATCAGCCCCAGCATTTT. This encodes CAISEGTGLRSNQPQHF.

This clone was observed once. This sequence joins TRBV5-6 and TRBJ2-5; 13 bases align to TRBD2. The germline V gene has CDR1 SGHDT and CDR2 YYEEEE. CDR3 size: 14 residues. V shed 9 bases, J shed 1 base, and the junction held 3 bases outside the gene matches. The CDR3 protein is CATRLAGGQETQYF. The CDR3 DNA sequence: TGTGCCACTCGACTAGCGGGGGGCCAAGAGACCCAGTACTTC.

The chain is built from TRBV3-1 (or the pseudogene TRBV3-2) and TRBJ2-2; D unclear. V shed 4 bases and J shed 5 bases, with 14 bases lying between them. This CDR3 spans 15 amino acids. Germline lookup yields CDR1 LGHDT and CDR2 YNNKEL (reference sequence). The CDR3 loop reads CASSLVLLGTGELFF. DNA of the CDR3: TGTGCCAGCAGCCTGGTTTTATTGGGTACCGGGGAGCTGTTTTTT.

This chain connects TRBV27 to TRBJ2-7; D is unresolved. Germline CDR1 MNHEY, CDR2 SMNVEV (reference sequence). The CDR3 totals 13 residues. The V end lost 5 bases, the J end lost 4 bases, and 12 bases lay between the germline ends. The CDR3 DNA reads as TGTGCCAGCAGTCGTACAGCGCGGTACGAGCAGTACTTC. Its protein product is CASSRTARYEQYF.